This TCR beta chain stems from a study of T cell changes during pregnancy in multiple sclerosis. CDR3 length: 15 amino acids. CDR1 and CDR2 from the germline V gene are SGHAT and FQNNGV. V lost 5 bases, J lost 1 base, and 14 bases lay in between. Method: immunoSEQ multiplex PCR; TCRdb's copy keeps in-frame clones and lacks some. This sample carries over 35,000 clones, roughly 89% of them seen once, and the ten largest clones take about 0.45%. The input for sequencing was CD4+ T cells from peripheral blood mononuclear cells, taken in the second trimester of pregnancy. The chain recombines TRBV11-2 with TRBJ1-1, with a tentative D call TRBD1 (6 bases). The receptor's source is a female donor in good health, enrolled as a control in a pregnancy study. The DNA for the CDR3 is TGTGCCAGCAGCGCCCAACAGGGACCGAACACTGAAGCTTTCTTT. Translation gives CASSAQQGPNTEAFF.